The next 5 T cell receptor beta chains were all read from a single sample in a study of T cell repertoires in cytomegalovirus infection. TCRdb reprocessed the reads via MiXCR and lists one record per CDR3 protein. The data show just under 500,000 distinct CDR3 sequences, with 30% to 40% seen just once and roughly 15% held by the top ten. Their antigens remain unidentified. The material was cultured PBMCs, obtained from culture after CMV antigen stimulation. The receptors here all came from a human donor in good health (CMV status not recorded). Some clones in this sample may be carry-over from other donors' samples.

CDR3 loop: CASTGIYGYTF. CDR3 in DNA: TGTGCCAGCACGGGGATCTATGGCTACACCTTC. The chain uses TRBV6-5 and TRBJ1-2; D is unclear. Germline V gives CDR1 MNHEY, CDR2 SVGAGI. V lost 7 bases and J lost 4, with 7 bases in between. The CDR3 length is 11 residues.

There are a few counts of this clonotype. The V call is TRBV11-2, the J call TRBJ2-1; TRBD2 matches 7 bases. The germline gives CDR1 SGHAT, CDR2 FQNNGV. The CDR3 runs to 16 residues. V lost 2 bases and J lost 5; bases outside the gene matches: 9. The CDR3 here is CASSLRGAGPNNEQFF. Written as DNA, the CDR3 is TGTGCCAGCAGCTTACGAGGAGCGGGGCCCAACAATGAGCAGTTCTTC. Full variable domain (missing parts from reference TRBV11-2 and TRBJ2-1): EAGVAQSPRYKIIEKRQSVAFWCNPISGHATLYWYQQILGQGPKLLIQFQNNGVVDDSQLPKDRFSAERLKGVDSTLKIQPAKLEDSAVYLCASSLRGAGPNNEQFFGPGTRLTVL.

The rearrangement uses TRBV5-4 and TRBJ2-6, with D perhaps assigned TRBD1 or TRBD2 (5 bases each). The V gene's germline CDR1 is SGHNT and CDR2 YYREEE (reference sequence). The CDR3 spans 15 residues. Trimming took off 1 base at V and 4 bases at J, with 9 bases between the two ends. The CDR3 region is CASSLMGEGANVLTF. CDR3 nucleotides: TGTGCCAGCAGCTTGATGGGGGAAGGGGCCAACGTCCTGACTTTC.

A word on this clonotype: A much more abundant neighbour one base away suggests this may be a read error. As the CDR3 is not closed by the conserved phenylalanine or tryptophan, this likely results from a read error. V gene TRBV7-2 combines with J gene TRBJ2-3; 10 bases match TRBD2. The CDR3 has 15 residues. V gave up 3 bases and J gave up 5 bases; unmatched junction bases: 5. Germline CDR1 SGHTA, CDR2 FQGNSA. The CDR3 nucleotides are TGTGCCAGCAGCTTGAGCGGGGGGGCCGGAGATACGCAGTATTCT. This encodes CASSLSGGAGDTQYS.

V gene TRBV12-3 or TRBV12-4 combines with J gene TRBJ2-5; D is ambiguous. With 7 bases removed from V and 5 bases from J, the gap between germline ends came to 14 bases. The CDR3 extends over 13 amino acids. CDR3 protein: CASKNDKSETQYF. CDR3 nucleotide sequence: TGTGCCAGCAAAAACGATAAATCGGAGACCCAGTACTTC.